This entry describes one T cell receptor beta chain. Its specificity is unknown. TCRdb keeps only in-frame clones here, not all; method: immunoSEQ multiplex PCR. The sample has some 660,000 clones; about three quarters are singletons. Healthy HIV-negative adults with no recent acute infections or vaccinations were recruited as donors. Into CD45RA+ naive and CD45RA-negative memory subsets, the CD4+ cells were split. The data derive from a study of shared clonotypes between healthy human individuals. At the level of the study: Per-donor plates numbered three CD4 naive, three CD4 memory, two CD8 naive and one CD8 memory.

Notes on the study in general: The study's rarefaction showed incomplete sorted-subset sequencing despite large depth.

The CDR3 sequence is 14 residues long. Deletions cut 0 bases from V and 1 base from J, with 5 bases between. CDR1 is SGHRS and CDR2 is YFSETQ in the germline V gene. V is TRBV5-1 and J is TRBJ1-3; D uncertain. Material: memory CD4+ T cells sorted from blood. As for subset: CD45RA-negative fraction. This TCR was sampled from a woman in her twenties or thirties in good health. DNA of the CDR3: TGCGCCAGCAGCTTGGGAGGGTCTGGAAACACCATATATTTT. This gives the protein CASSLGGSGNTIYF.